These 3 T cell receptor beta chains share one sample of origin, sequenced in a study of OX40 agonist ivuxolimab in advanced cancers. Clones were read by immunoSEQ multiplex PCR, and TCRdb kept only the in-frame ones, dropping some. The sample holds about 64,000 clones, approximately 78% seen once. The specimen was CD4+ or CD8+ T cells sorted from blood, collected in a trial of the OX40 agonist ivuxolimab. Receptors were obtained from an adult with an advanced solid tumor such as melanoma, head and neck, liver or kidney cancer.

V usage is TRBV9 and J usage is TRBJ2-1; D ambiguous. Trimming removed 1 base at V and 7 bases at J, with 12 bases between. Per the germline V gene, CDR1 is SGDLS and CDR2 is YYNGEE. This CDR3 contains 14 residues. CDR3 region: CASSVIDSRNEQFF. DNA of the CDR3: TGTGCCAGCAGCGTAATCGATTCCCGGAATGAGCAGTTCTTC.

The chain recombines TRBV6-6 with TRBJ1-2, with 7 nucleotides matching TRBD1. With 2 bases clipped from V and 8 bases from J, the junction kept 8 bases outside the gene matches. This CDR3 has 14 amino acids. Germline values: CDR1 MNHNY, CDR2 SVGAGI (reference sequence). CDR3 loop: CASSYVQGDSGYTF. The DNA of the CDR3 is TGTGCCAGCAGTTACGTTCAGGGGGATTCGGGCTACACCTTC.

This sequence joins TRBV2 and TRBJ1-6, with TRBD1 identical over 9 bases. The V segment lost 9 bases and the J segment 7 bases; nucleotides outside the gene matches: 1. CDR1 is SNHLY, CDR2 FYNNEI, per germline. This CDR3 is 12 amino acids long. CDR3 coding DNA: TGTGCCAGTGGGACAGGGAATTCACCCCTCCACTTT. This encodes CASGTGNSPLHF.